This T cell receptor beta chain was identified during a study of blood T cell repertoires in COVID-19. Study context: PBMCs, B-cell-depleted T cells, or T cells provided the cDNA or gDNA that made up the material.

Clones were sequenced by immunoSEQ multiplex PCR, and TCRdb holds only the in-frame ones, with some missing. The repertoire holds 270,000 or so clones, with 80% to 90% as singletons. The V and J ends lost 1 base and 0 bases, in that order; junction bases with no gene match: 10. The germline CDR1 and CDR2 sequences are MGHRA and YSYEKL. The CDR3 runs to 20 residues. This clonotype originated in a woman aged 40 to 49 who had recovered from COVID-19. The rearrangement links TRBV4-1 to TRBJ2-3; 13 bases match TRBD2. The specimen was peripheral blood. The CDR3 is CASSQVWTSGGLGSTDTQYF. In DNA form, the CDR3 reads TGCGCCAGCAGCCAAGTCTGGACTAGCGGGGGCCTGGGCAGCACAGATACGCAGTATTTT.